These T cell receptor beta chains were read from a single sample in a study of control samples from healthy donors and cancer patients. Assay: immunoSEQ multiplex PCR; the TCRdb copy retains only in-frame clones and omits some. Seen here are some 150,000 clones, 94% observed once, and the top ten hold 14%. Sequenced sample: PBMCs. Receptor source: a man in his 60s with colorectal cancer. CDR3s include the opening cysteine and the closing phenylalanine or tryptophan. A D gene is named only where the DNA matches it firmly. Clone size appears in some rows only: once, few, many, or a class for an expanded clone.

d_call: NA; clone_size: NA; j_call: TRBJ1-2; v_call: TRBV4-1; cdr3_length: 18; cdr3_nt: TGCGCCAGCAGCCAAGCAACAACCGGGACGAAAGGCGTCTATGGCTACACCTTC; cdr3_aa: CASSQATTGTKGVYGYTF
d_call: TRBD1; clone_size: once; j_call: TRBJ1-2; v_call: TRBV4-3; cdr3_length: 15; cdr3_nt: TGCGCCAGCAGCCAATCTGACAGGGGCGGCTATGGCTACACCTTC; cdr3_aa: CASSQSDRGGYGYTF
d_call: TRBD1; clone_size: NA; j_call: TRBJ2-1; v_call: TRBV7-8; cdr3_length: 17; cdr3_nt: TGTGCCAGCAGCCCCAGACAGGGGGCCACCTCCTACAATGAGCAGTTCTTC; cdr3_aa: CASSPRQGATSYNEQFF
d_call: NA; clone_size: NA; j_call: TRBJ2-4; v_call: TRBV7-2; cdr3_length: 18; cdr3_nt: TGTGCCAGCAGCTTAGAAAGGGCGGGTGCTCAAGCCAAAAACATTCAGTACTTC; cdr3_aa: CASSLERAGAQAKNIQYF
d_call: TRBD1; clone_size: few; j_call: TRBJ2-7; v_call: TRBV29-1; cdr3_length: 11; cdr3_nt: TGCAGCTTGGACAGGGGTTCCGGGCAGTACTTC; cdr3_aa: CSLDRGSGQYF
d_call: NA; clone_size: NA; j_call: TRBJ1-2; v_call: TRBV30; cdr3_length: 12; cdr3_nt: TGTGCCTGGAGTCTGGGGGACTGGGGCTACACCTTC; cdr3_aa: CAWSLGDWGYTF
d_call: NA; clone_size: once; j_call: TRBJ2-5; v_call: TRBV4-1; cdr3_length: 14; cdr3_nt: TGCGCCAGCAGCCTCCCTGACAACCAAGAGACCCAGTACTTC; cdr3_aa: CASSLPDNQETQYF
d_call: TRBD1; clone_size: NA; j_call: TRBJ2-7; v_call: TRBV24-1; cdr3_length: 15; cdr3_nt: TGTGCCACCAGTGCCGGGACAGGGGCTTCCTACGAGCAGTACTTC; cdr3_aa: CATSAGTGASYEQYF
d_call: NA; clone_size: NA; j_call: TRBJ2-7; v_call: TRBV5-1; cdr3_length: 15; cdr3_nt: TGCGCCAGCAGCTTGCGGGGAGGCGTAGGTAACGAGCAGTACTTC; cdr3_aa: CASSLRGGVGNEQYF
d_call: NA; clone_size: NA; j_call: TRBJ1-1; v_call: TRBV7-9; cdr3_length: 14; cdr3_nt: TGTGCCAGCAGCTTAGGACACCAGAACACTGAAGCTTTCTTT; cdr3_aa: CASSLGHQNTEAFF
d_call: NA; clone_size: NA; j_call: TRBJ2-7; v_call: TRBV11-2; cdr3_length: 14; cdr3_nt: TGTGCCAGCAGCCCTCTACAGGGAGGGTACGAGCAGTACTTC; cdr3_aa: CASSPLQGGYEQYF
d_call: NA; clone_size: NA; j_call: TRBJ1-1; v_call: TRBV5-4; cdr3_length: 14; cdr3_nt: TGTGCCAGCAGCTTGGACCGGGGGGGGACTGAAGCTTTCTTT; cdr3_aa: CASSLDRGGTEAFF
d_call: NA; clone_size: NA; j_call: TRBJ1-2; v_call: TRBV11-1; cdr3_length: 14; cdr3_nt: TGTGCCAGCAGCCCTGAAGGATCTAACTATGGCTACACCTTC; cdr3_aa: CASSPEGSNYGYTF
d_call: TRBD1; clone_size: NA; j_call: TRBJ2-5; v_call: TRBV12-5; cdr3_length: 15; cdr3_nt: TGTGCTAGTGCCCCCGGGACAGGGGGTGGGGAGACCCAGTACTTC; cdr3_aa: CASAPGTGGGETQYF
d_call: NA; clone_size: NA; j_call: TRBJ1-5; v_call: TRBV7-8; cdr3_length: 19; cdr3_nt: TGTGCCAGCAGCTTAGCGAAGGGGCCGGGTGTTTACGGCAATCAGCCCCAGCATTTT; cdr3_aa: CASSLAKGPGVYGNQPQHF
d_call: NA; clone_size: NA; j_call: TRBJ2-7; v_call: TRBV6-5; cdr3_length: 11; cdr3_nt: TGTGCCAGCGAACGGGGCTACGAGCAGTACTTC; cdr3_aa: CASERGYEQYF
d_call: NA; clone_size: NA; j_call: TRBJ2-3; v_call: TRBV28; cdr3_length: 14; cdr3_nt: TGTGCCAGCAGTCCCGGGACTAGCACAGATACGCAGTATTTT; cdr3_aa: CASSPGTSTDTQYF
d_call: NA; clone_size: once; j_call: TRBJ2-7; v_call: TRBV7-2; cdr3_length: 12; cdr3_nt: TGTGCCAGCAGCCCGAGCTCCTACGAGCAGTACTTC; cdr3_aa: CASSPSSYEQYF
d_call: TRBD2; clone_size: NA; j_call: TRBJ2-7; v_call: TRBV4-1; cdr3_length: 18; cdr3_nt: TGCGCCAGCAGCCAGGGACTAGCGGGGGTCCTACCTTCCTACGAGCAGTACTTC; cdr3_aa: CASSQGLAGVLPSYEQYF
d_call: NA; clone_size: NA; j_call: TRBJ1-4; v_call: TRBV4-1; cdr3_length: 17; cdr3_nt: TGCGCCAGCAGCCAAGTCATGGGTGAGGCGATTAATGAAAAACTGTTTTTT; cdr3_aa: CASSQVMGEAINEKLFF
d_call: NA; clone_size: NA; j_call: TRBJ1-1; v_call: TRBV12-3/TRBV12-4; cdr3_length: 13; cdr3_nt: TGTGCCAGCAGTTTCGAGGGCAGCACTGAAGCTTTCTTT; cdr3_aa: CASSFEGSTEAFF
d_call: NA; clone_size: NA; j_call: TRBJ2-7; v_call: TRBV5-5; cdr3_length: 14; cdr3_nt: TGTGCCAGCAGCTTGGTCGTAGGGCGAAACGAGCAGTACTTC; cdr3_aa: CASSLVVGRNEQYF
d_call: NA; clone_size: NA; j_call: TRBJ1-6; v_call: TRBV25-1; cdr3_length: 13; cdr3_nt: TGTGCCAGCAGTGGGGGACGGGAGAGGCCCCTCCACTTT; cdr3_aa: CASSGGRERPLHF
d_call: NA; clone_size: NA; j_call: TRBJ2-3; v_call: TRBV5-4; cdr3_length: 13; cdr3_nt: TGTGCCAGCAGCTCCCAGGGTACAGATACGCAGTATTTT; cdr3_aa: CASSSQGTDTQYF
d_call: TRBD2; clone_size: NA; j_call: TRBJ2-7; v_call: TRBV6-5; cdr3_length: 15; cdr3_nt: TGTGCCAGCAGGGCCACGGCCAGCGGGGGCTACGAGCAGTACTTC; cdr3_aa: CASRATASGGYEQYF
d_call: NA; clone_size: NA; j_call: TRBJ1-5; v_call: TRBV5-8; cdr3_length: 15; cdr3_nt: TGTGCCAGCAGCTTTCTGCAGGTTAGCAATCAGCCCCAGCATTTT; cdr3_aa: CASSFLQVSNQPQHF
d_call: TRBD1; clone_size: NA; j_call: TRBJ1-4; v_call: TRBV7-2; cdr3_length: 14; cdr3_nt: TGTGCCAGCAGACAGGGGGCATATAGTGAAAAACTGTTTTTT; cdr3_aa: CASRQGAYSEKLFF
d_call: TRBD1; clone_size: NA; j_call: TRBJ1-2; v_call: TRBV2; cdr3_length: 14; cdr3_nt: TGTGCCAGCAGAAGGACAGGGGGTGACTATGGCTACACCTTC; cdr3_aa: CASRRTGGDYGYTF
d_call: TRBD1; clone_size: NA; j_call: TRBJ1-2; v_call: TRBV5-1; cdr3_length: 14; cdr3_nt: TGCGCCAGCAGCTCCGGACAGGGGGCAGGTGGCTACACCTTC; cdr3_aa: CASSSGQGAGGYTF
d_call: NA; clone_size: once; j_call: TRBJ1-1; v_call: TRBV19; cdr3_length: 14; cdr3_nt: TGTGCCAGTACCCGCGGAGGGGGGAACACTGAAGCTTTCTTT; cdr3_aa: CASTRGGGNTEAFF
d_call: TRBD2; clone_size: NA; j_call: TRBJ2-3; v_call: TRBV4-1; cdr3_length: 12; cdr3_nt: TGCGCCAGCAGCCTAGCGGGGGGGTCGCAGTATTTT; cdr3_aa: CASSLAGGSQYF
d_call: NA; clone_size: NA; j_call: TRBJ1-6; v_call: TRBV29-1; cdr3_length: 13; cdr3_nt: TGCAGCGTTAGGTCGGACTATAATTCACCCCTCCACTTT; cdr3_aa: CSVRSDYNSPLHF
d_call: TRBD1; clone_size: NA; j_call: TRBJ1-2; v_call: TRBV5-6; cdr3_length: 14; cdr3_nt: TGTGCCAGCAGCGAGGACAGGGGCGTAGATGGCTACACCTTC; cdr3_aa: CASSEDRGVDGYTF
d_call: NA; clone_size: NA; j_call: TRBJ1-1; v_call: TRBV20-1; cdr3_length: 10; cdr3_nt: TGCAGTGCTAGTACAATTGAAGCTTTCTTT; cdr3_aa: CSASTIEAFF
d_call: NA; clone_size: NA; j_call: TRBJ2-5; v_call: TRBV13; cdr3_length: 16; cdr3_nt: TGTGCCAGCAGCTTTAGGGGGGGAAAGGTTGGAGAGACCCAGTACTTC; cdr3_aa: CASSFRGGKVGETQYF
d_call: NA; clone_size: NA; j_call: TRBJ1-1; v_call: TRBV19; cdr3_length: 13; cdr3_nt: TGTGCCAGTAGGAAGATGATGAACACTGAAGCTTTCTTT; cdr3_aa: CASRKMMNTEAFF
d_call: NA; clone_size: NA; j_call: TRBJ1-5; v_call: TRBV9; cdr3_length: 14; cdr3_nt: TGTGCCAGCAGCGGATGGGGGGCATCCCAGCCCCAGCATTTT; cdr3_aa: CASSGWGASQPQHF
d_call: TRBD1; clone_size: once; j_call: TRBJ1-2; v_call: TRBV4-1; cdr3_length: 14; cdr3_nt: TGCGCCAGCAGCTTACCGGGACAGGCTCTTGGCTACACCTTC; cdr3_aa: CASSLPGQALGYTF
d_call: NA; clone_size: few; j_call: TRBJ1-6; v_call: TRBV12-3/TRBV12-4; cdr3_length: 11; cdr3_nt: TGTGCCAGCAGTTTGGAGGGTCCCCTCCACTTT; cdr3_aa: CASSLEGPLHF
d_call: NA; clone_size: NA; j_call: TRBJ1-4; v_call: TRBV27; cdr3_length: 13; cdr3_nt: TGTGCCAGCAGTTTGAACGGTAATGAAAAACTGTTTTTT; cdr3_aa: CASSLNGNEKLFF
d_call: NA; clone_size: NA; j_call: TRBJ1-1; v_call: TRBV6-5; cdr3_length: 13; cdr3_nt: TGTGCCAGCACTCCTCGAGGGGACACTGAAGCTTTCTTT; cdr3_aa: CASTPRGDTEAFF
d_call: NA; clone_size: NA; j_call: TRBJ1-4; v_call: TRBV7-2; cdr3_length: 14; cdr3_nt: TGTGCCAGCAGCTTACGGGGTAGTAACGAAAAACTGTTTTTT; cdr3_aa: CASSLRGSNEKLFF
d_call: NA; clone_size: NA; j_call: TRBJ2-7; v_call: TRBV19; cdr3_length: 16; cdr3_nt: TGTGCCAGTAGTATGGACTCCGGGACACATACCTACGAGCAGTACTTC; cdr3_aa: CASSMDSGTHTYEQYF
d_call: NA; clone_size: NA; j_call: TRBJ2-1; v_call: TRBV19; cdr3_length: 14; cdr3_nt: TGTGCCAGTACCACCGGGACTCCCTACAATGAGCAGTTCTTC; cdr3_aa: CASTTGTPYNEQFF
d_call: NA; clone_size: NA; j_call: TRBJ2-3; v_call: TRBV11-2; cdr3_length: 15; cdr3_nt: TGTGCCAGCAGCCGAATGGGGACTGGGGCCTGGGCGCAGTATTTT; cdr3_aa: CASSRMGTGAWAQYF
d_call: TRBD1; clone_size: NA; j_call: TRBJ2-3; v_call: TRBV19; cdr3_length: 16; cdr3_nt: TGTGCCAGTAGTCGTTTAGACAGGGCTAGCACAGATACGCAGTATTTT; cdr3_aa: CASSRLDRASTDTQYF
d_call: NA; clone_size: NA; j_call: TRBJ1-2; v_call: TRBV6-1; cdr3_length: 14; cdr3_nt: TGTGCCAGCAGTGAAGGCGACAGTGGCGATGGCTACACCTTC; cdr3_aa: CASSEGDSGDGYTF
d_call: NA; clone_size: NA; j_call: TRBJ1-1; v_call: TRBV21-1; cdr3_length: 13; cdr3_nt: TGTGCCAGCAGCAAAGGGTTGAACACTGAAGCTTTCTTT; cdr3_aa: CASSKGLNTEAFF
d_call: NA; clone_size: NA; j_call: TRBJ2-1; v_call: TRBV5-4; cdr3_length: 14; cdr3_nt: TGTGCCAGCAGCTCCCCCCGGGACAACAATGAGCAGTTCTTC; cdr3_aa: CASSSPRDNNEQFF
d_call: NA; clone_size: NA; j_call: TRBJ1-2; v_call: TRBV19; cdr3_length: 14; cdr3_nt: TGTGCCAGTAGTATGGGGGTTACCAACTATGGCTACACCTTC; cdr3_aa: CASSMGVTNYGYTF
d_call: NA; clone_size: NA; j_call: TRBJ2-7; v_call: TRBV6-2/TRBV6-3; cdr3_length: 14; cdr3_nt: TGTGCCAGCAGCCAGCACAACTTGAACTACGAGCAGTACTTC; cdr3_aa: CASSQHNLNYEQYF
d_call: NA; clone_size: NA; j_call: TRBJ2-7; v_call: TRBV5-8; cdr3_length: 11; cdr3_nt: TGTGCCAGCAGCTTCTTCTCCGAGCAGTACTTC; cdr3_aa: CASSFFSEQYF
d_call: TRBD1; clone_size: once; j_call: TRBJ1-5; v_call: TRBV7-2; cdr3_length: 15; cdr3_nt: TGTGCCAGCAGCTTGACAGGGACGGGCAATCAGCCCCAGCATTTT; cdr3_aa: CASSLTGTGNQPQHF
d_call: NA; clone_size: NA; j_call: TRBJ2-5; v_call: TRBV24-1; cdr3_length: 14; cdr3_nt: TGTGCCACCAGTGATCCCGGGACCGGCGGGACCCAGTACTTC; cdr3_aa: CATSDPGTGGTQYF
d_call: TRBD1; clone_size: NA; j_call: TRBJ2-7; v_call: TRBV24-1; cdr3_length: 14; cdr3_nt: TGTGCCACCAGTCGTGGGGGACAGGGCTACGAGCAGTACTTC; cdr3_aa: CATSRGGQGYEQYF
d_call: NA; clone_size: NA; j_call: TRBJ1-5; v_call: TRBV2; cdr3_length: 15; cdr3_nt: TGTGCCAGCAGTGAAGCAGGGATTGGCAATCAGCCCCAGCATTTT; cdr3_aa: CASSEAGIGNQPQHF
d_call: NA; clone_size: NA; j_call: TRBJ1-1; v_call: TRBV18; cdr3_length: 15; cdr3_nt: TGTGCCAGCTCACCACCATCGGCAGGGCTCACTGAAGCTTTCTTT; cdr3_aa: CASSPPSAGLTEAFF
d_call: TRBD1; clone_size: NA; j_call: TRBJ2-1; v_call: TRBV19; cdr3_length: 15; cdr3_nt: TGTGCCAGTAGTCTTCGACAGGGGGCATACAATGAGCAGTTCTTC; cdr3_aa: CASSLRQGAYNEQFF
d_call: TRBD1; clone_size: few; j_call: TRBJ1-6; v_call: TRBV19; cdr3_length: 17; cdr3_nt: TGTGCCAGTATGGGAAGACAGGGAGGCACCTATAATTCACCCCTCCACTTT; cdr3_aa: CASMGRQGGTYNSPLHF